One T cell receptor (beta chain) is described in this entry. This specimen comes from a study of blood T cell repertoires in COVID-19. Overall study: COVID-19 samples, acute and convalescent, were from the United States, Italy and Spain. PBMCs, B-cell-depleted T cells, or T cells were the source of the cDNA or gDNA that made up the material.

Trimming removed 4 bases from V and 9 bases from J; junction bases left unmatched: 8. The CDR3 contains 14 residues. Germline V gene data show CDR1 as ENHRY and CDR2 as SYGVKD. Authors' methods: By means of reference gene primer amplification, nucleated cell counts were estimated. TCRdb's table, derived via immunoSEQ multiplex PCR, lists solely in-frame clones and lacks some. That table is the source of V, J and clone size, and D and trimming were worked out from the DNA. In the table there are 50,000 to 85,000 clones, just under 80% of which are singletons. Material for sequencing was peripheral blood. The chain combines TRBV10-3 with TRBJ2-1; 8 bases match TRBD2. The receptor's source is a human donor in a cohort sampled during active COVID-19. The CDR3 DNA sequence: TGTGCCATCAGTGCGGGAGAAGCGGGAGCTGAGCAGTTCTTC. It translates to CAISAGEAGAEQFF.